This note documents a single T cell receptor (beta chain) sequence. Original handling: Reference gene primer amplification gave nucleated cell count estimates. The table came from immunoSEQ multiplex PCR; TCRdb's copy has only in-frame clones and leaves some out. The V and J calls and clone size come from that table; D and trimming were worked out from the DNA. The sample yields 130,000 to 150,000 clones, approximately 87% seen once. The data were obtained in a study of blood T cell repertoires in COVID-19. Study background: Samples came from the United States, Italy and Spain, spanning acute and convalescent COVID-19. From T cells, B-cell-depleted T cells, or PBMCs came the material, which was cDNA or gDNA.

The CDR3 has 15 residues. With V trimmed by 3 bases and J by 2 bases, 6 bases remained unmatched. CDR1 is LNHDA, CDR2 SQIVND, per germline (reference sequence). The sample was peripheral blood. J is TRBJ2-7 and V is TRBV19, with TRBD2 identical over 8 bases. The sequence derives from a woman aged 50 to 60 with active or convalescent COVID-19. Written as DNA, the CDR3 is TGTGCCAGTAGTATGGCGCGGGGGGAACCCTACGAGCAGTACTTC. This encodes CASSMARGEPYEQYF.